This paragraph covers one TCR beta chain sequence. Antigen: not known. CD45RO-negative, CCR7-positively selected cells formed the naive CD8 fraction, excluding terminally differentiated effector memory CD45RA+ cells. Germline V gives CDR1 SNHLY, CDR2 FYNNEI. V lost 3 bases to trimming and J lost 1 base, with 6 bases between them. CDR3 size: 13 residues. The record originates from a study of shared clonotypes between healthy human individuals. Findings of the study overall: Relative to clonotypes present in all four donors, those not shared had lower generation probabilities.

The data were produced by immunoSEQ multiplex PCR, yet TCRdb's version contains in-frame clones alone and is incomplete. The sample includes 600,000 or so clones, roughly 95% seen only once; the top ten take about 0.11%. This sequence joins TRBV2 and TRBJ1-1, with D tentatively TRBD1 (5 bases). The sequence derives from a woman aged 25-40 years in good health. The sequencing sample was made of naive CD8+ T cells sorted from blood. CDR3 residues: CASSDTGNTEAFF. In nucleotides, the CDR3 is TGTGCCAGCAGTGATACAGGGAACACTGAAGCTTTCTTT.